This entry describes one T cell receptor (beta chain). As yet, its antigen is unknown. V shed 6 bases, J shed 7 bases, and the junction held 10 bases outside the gene matches. The CDR3 runs to 15 residues. Germline V gives CDR1 MDHEN, CDR2 SYDVKM. The data derive from a study of T cell responses to AZD1222 COVID-19 vaccine. The assay was immunoSEQ multiplex PCR, and TCRdb's table has in-frame clones only and misses some. The sample consists of roughly 100,000 clones, approximately 88% of them appearing once. Study-wide findings and caveats: CD4 TCRs covered the whole spike, strongest at regions 160-218 and 743-854. Spike-specific TCR repertoires showed rising breadth and depth after two AZD1222 doses.

The sequence was obtained from an adult in good health. V gene TRBV28 combines with J gene TRBJ1-5, with 9 bases identical to TRBD1. The source material was peripheral blood, sampled on day 0 of AZD1222 vaccination. CDR3 bases: TGTGCCAGCAGCCCCGAGACAGGGGGGTGGCAGCCCCAGCATTTT. Amino acid sequence: CASSPETGGWQPQHF. Using reference TRBV28 and TRBJ1-5 for the parts outside the CDR3, the full variable domain is DVKVTQSSRYLVKRTGEKVFLECVQDMDHENMFWYRQDPGLGLRLIYFSYDVKMKEKGDIPEGYSVSREKKERFSLILESASTNQTSMYLCASSPETGGWQPQHFGDGTRLSIL.